The 20 T cell receptor beta chains presented below share a single source sample, sequenced in a study of CD8 T cells in Susac syndrome. Reverse transcription of 0.5 to 1 ug RNA was performed with random hexamers. TCRdb fed the immunoSEQ multiplex PCR reads into MiXCR, producing one record per CDR3 protein. The data hold 250,000 or so distinct CDR3 sequences, with approximately 92% observed a single time. The sequenced material came from CD4+ T cells from PBMCs. These receptors all come from a human donor with multiple sclerosis.

Note on this clonotype: A junction boundary mismatches the germline segment, possibly from a read error. The genes are TRBV7-7 and TRBJ2-2; the D gene could be TRBD1 or TRBD2 (5 bases each). The length of the CDR3 is 15 residues. The germline V gene encodes CDR1 SSHAT and CDR2 FNYEAQ (reference sequence). The CDR3 DNA reads as TGTGCTAGCAGCCCAACCGGGACCCCGAACGGGGAGCTGTTTTTT. This encodes CASSPTGTPNGELFF.

J is TRBJ2-2 and V is TRBV12-3 or TRBV12-4; 7 bases match TRBD1. V dropped 4 bases and J dropped 4; count of bases not matched to a gene: 3. This CDR3 spans 14 amino acids. The CDR3 nucleotides read TGTGCCAGCAGTTCGGGACAGCTCACCGGGGAGCTGTTTTTT. Translation: CASSSGQLTGELFF.

The chain joins TRBV21-1 to TRBJ1-1. TRBV21-1 counts as a pseudogene. The CDR3 loop spans 15 amino acids. CDR3 residues: CASSKALLLNTEAFF. The CDR3 DNA sequence: TGTGCCAGCAGCAAAGCGCTTTTGTTGAACACTGAAGCTTTCTTT.

V usage is TRBV5-1 and J usage is TRBJ2-5; 8 positions agree with TRBD2. This CDR3 region has 15 residues. Germline-derived CDR1 and CDR2 are SGHRS and YFSETQ. V lost 4 bases and J lost 5; bases outside the gene matches: 10. Written as DNA, the CDR3 is TGCGCCAGCAGCCCCGGGACGTCGGGGGGGGAGACCCAGTACTTC. Translating gives CASSPGTSGGETQYF. Full variable domain (rest looked up from reference TRBV5-1 and TRBJ2-5): KAGVTQTPRYLIKTRGQQVTLSCSPISGHRSVSWYQQTPGQGLQFLFEYFSETQRNKGNFPGRFSGRQFSNSRSEMNVSTLELGDSALYLCASSPGTSGGETQYFGPGTRLLVL.

This clonotype has a single count. V is TRBV19 and J is TRBJ1-1; a weak D match, TRBD1 (5 bases). The V gene lost 1 base and the J gene lost 1 base, with 10 bases spanning the gap. The CDR3 extends over 15 amino acids. Germline CDR1 reads LNHDA; CDR2 reads SQIVND (reference sequence). The CDR3 sequence is CASSIGSDRNTEAFF. In nucleotides, the CDR3 is TGTGCCAGTAGTATAGGGTCAGACAGGAACACTGAAGCTTTCTTT.

The chain has TRBV7-6 and TRBJ2-2; TRBD2 is a possible D gene (7 bases). V was pared by 5 bases and J by 5 bases, with 15 bases between. Germline CDR1 is SGHVS and CDR2 is FNYEAQ. The CDR3 is made up of 15 amino acids. CDR3 amino acids: CASSLGGAATGELFF. CDR3 sequence (DNA): TGTGCCAGCAGCCTGGGGGGGGCTGCAACCGGGGAGCTGTTTTTT.

The chain employs TRBV6-1 and TRBJ1-5, with 9 bases matching TRBD1. Trimming removed 6 bases from V and 6 bases from J; junction bases left unmatched: 9. Germline V gene data show CDR1 as MNHNS and CDR2 as SASEGT. The CDR3 sequence is 15 residues long. The CDR3 region has the DNA TGTGCCAGCAGGTCCTTACAGGGGGCTGGTCAGCCCCAGCATTTT. Encoded protein: CASRSLQGAGQPQHF.

The rearrangement uses TRBV6-5 and TRBJ1-2; TRBD1 agrees at 8 bases. CDR3 length: 16 amino acids. Germline loops: CDR1 MNHEY, CDR2 SVGAGI. Losses at the gene ends were 2 bases for V and 7 bases for J; bases not matched to a gene: 12. Written as DNA, the CDR3 is TGTGCCAGCAGTTACGCGAACACAGGGGGAATGGGTGGCTACACCTTC. Translating it yields CASSYANTGGMGGYTF.

The rearrangement links TRBV20-1 to TRBJ2-7, with unresolved D. The germline V and J ends were trimmed by 3 bases and 0 bases, with 12 bases remaining between them. This CDR3 is built from 14 residues. In germline, CDR1 is DFQATT, CDR2 SNEGSKA (reference sequence). CDR3 sequence (DNA): TGCAGTGCTAGGGACCCCCTACTCTCCTACGAGCAGTACTTC. This sequence encodes CSARDPLLSYEQYF.

The V and J genes are TRBV10-3 and TRBJ2-1, with D possibly being TRBD2 (6 bases). V was pared by 3 bases and J by 10 bases, with 16 bases between. Germline V lookup: CDR1 ENHRY, CDR2 SYGVKD. The CDR3 extends over 14 amino acids. CDR3 protein: CAISEGTFRGEQFF. CDR3 DNA: TGTGCCATCAGTGAAGGGACTTTTCGAGGGGAGCAGTTCTTC.

This clonotype appeared once. The chain couples TRBV6-5 to TRBJ2-3, with D perhaps assigned TRBD1 or TRBD2 (5 bases each). Trimming removed 5 bases from V and 6 bases from J, with 18 bases in between. Germline CDR1 MNHEY, CDR2 SVGAGI. This CDR3 spans 15 amino acids. CDR3 sequence: CASSGRDLVSDTQYF. In DNA, the CDR3 is TGTGCCAGCAGTGGCCGGGACCTCGTTTCGGATACGCAGTATTTT.

The CDR3 loop is CASSERVAGQYF. CDR3 in DNA: TGTGCCAGCAGTGAACGGGTAGCGGGGCAGTATTTT. The rearrangement joins TRBV6-1 to TRBJ2-3; TRBD2 matches at 7 bases. V trimming: 2 bases; J trimming: 11 bases; junction bases outside the gene matches: 4. The CDR3 has 12 amino acids. The germline gives CDR1 MNHNS, CDR2 SASEGT.

This chain links TRBV3-1 with TRBJ1-6; D remains ambiguous. Looked up from germline, CDR1 is LGHDT and CDR2 is YNNKEL (reference sequence). The CDR3 is 13 residues long. The V end lost 4 bases, the J end lost 7 bases, and 8 bases lay between the germline ends. CDR3: CASSLGLNSPLHF. Written as DNA, the CDR3 is TGTGCCAGCAGCCTGGGTTTGAATTCACCCCTCCACTTT.

This chain links TRBV7-2 with TRBJ1-4; D is possibly TRBD1 (6 bases). Germline V gene lookup returns CDR1 SGHTA and CDR2 FQGNSA. This CDR3 spans 13 amino acids. V was clipped by 2 bases and J by 11 bases, with 12 bases between them. In DNA form, the CDR3 reads TGTGCCAGCAGCTTAATTTTGAGGGGGAAACTGTTTTTT. As protein: CASSLILRGKLFF.

This clonotype came up once. The chain uses TRBV9 and TRBJ2-5; a possible D gene is TRBD1 (5 bases). The CDR3 has 15 residues. CDR1 is SGDLS, CDR2 YYNGEE, per germline. The ends were cut back, 0 bases at V and 2 bases at J, with 11 bases in the middle. The DNA of the CDR3 is TGTGCCAGCAGCGTAGCTACCAGGGATCAAGAGACCCAGTACTTC. Translation gives CASSVATRDQETQYF.

The rearrangement uses TRBV6-5 and TRBJ1-1; 7 bases agree with TRBD1. V lost 6 bases, J lost 4 bases, and 5 bases stayed unmatched. CDR1 MNHEY and CDR2 SVGAGI come from the germline V gene. The CDR3 runs 13 residues. The DNA for the CDR3 is TGTGCCAGCAGGGAAACAGGGGTCACTGAAGCTTTCTTT. Amino acids: CASRETGVTEAFF.

The V and J genes are TRBV29-1 and TRBJ2-7; 8 bases are a match to TRBD1. The V gene end was trimmed by 6 bases and the J gene end by 1 base; junction bases not matched to a gene: 5. The germline V gene has CDR1 SQVTM and CDR2 ANQGSEA. This CDR3 spans 13 amino acids. Here the CDR3 DNA reads TGCAGCGTCGGACAGGGCGGTTCCTACGAGCAGTACTTC. As protein: CSVGQGGSYEQYF.

This chain connects TRBV12-3 or TRBV12-4 to TRBJ1-1; 8 positions match TRBD1. Germline trimming cut 3 bases from V and 5 bases from J; bases unmatched to any gene: 5. This CDR3 is 14 amino acids long. The chain's CDR3 is CASSFGQGATEAFF. CDR3 bases: TGTGCCAGCAGTTTCGGGCAGGGGGCTACTGAAGCTTTCTTT.

V usage is TRBV10-3 and J usage is TRBJ2-7; no firm D call. V lost 0 bases and J 8 bases, leaving 14 bases between the germline ends. From germline, CDR1 is ENHRY and CDR2 SYGVKD. This CDR3 has 14 residues. CDR3 loop: CAISESREYPKQYF. The CDR3 nucleotides read TGTGCCATCAGTGAGTCGAGAGAATATCCTAAGCAGTACTTC.

The chain couples TRBV18 to TRBJ1-2, with 8 positions matching TRBD1. Germline values: CDR1 KGHSH, CDR2 LQKENI. The V gene end was trimmed by 3 bases and the J gene end by 8 bases; junction bases not matched to a gene: 2. CDR3 size: 12 residues. The CDR3 protein is CASSPGQAGYTF. DNA for the CDR3: TGTGCCAGCTCACCGGGACAGGCCGGCTACACCTTC.